This T cell receptor beta chain stems from a study of blood T cell repertoires in COVID-19. This CDR3 region has 17 residues. Germline V CDR1 and CDR2: MDHEN, SYDVKM. V lost 5 bases to trimming and J lost 6 bases; unmatched junction nucleotides: 15. Using immunoSEQ multiplex PCR, the repertoire was profiled, and TCRdb retains in-frame clones only, with some absent. The repertoire holds 400,000 to 500,000 clones, around nine tenths seen once, with about 1.5% in the top ten. The sample taken for sequencing was PBMCs or T cells enriched from blood (not recorded which). V is TRBV28 and J is TRBJ2-7; TRBD2 agrees at 11 bases. This clonotype was sampled from a woman between 18 and 29 years old who had been exposed to COVID-19. The CDR3 protein is CASSLISRALAGVEQYF. In DNA form, the CDR3 reads TGTGCCAGCAGTCTTATATCCCGGGCACTAGCGGGAGTCGAGCAGTACTTC.